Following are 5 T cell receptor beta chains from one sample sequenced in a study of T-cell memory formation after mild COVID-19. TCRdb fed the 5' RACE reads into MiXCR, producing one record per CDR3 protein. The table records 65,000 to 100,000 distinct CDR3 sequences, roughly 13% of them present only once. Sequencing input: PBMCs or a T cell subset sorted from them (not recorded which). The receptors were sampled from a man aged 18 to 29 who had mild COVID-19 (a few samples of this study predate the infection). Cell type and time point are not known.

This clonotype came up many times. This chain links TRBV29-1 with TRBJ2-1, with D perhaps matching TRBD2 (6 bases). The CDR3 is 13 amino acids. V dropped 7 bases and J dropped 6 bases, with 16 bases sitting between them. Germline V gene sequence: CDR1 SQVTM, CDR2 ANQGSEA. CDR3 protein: CSAIGGNRNEQFF. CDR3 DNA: TGCAGCGCCATAGGAGGGAATCGCAATGAGCAGTTCTTC.

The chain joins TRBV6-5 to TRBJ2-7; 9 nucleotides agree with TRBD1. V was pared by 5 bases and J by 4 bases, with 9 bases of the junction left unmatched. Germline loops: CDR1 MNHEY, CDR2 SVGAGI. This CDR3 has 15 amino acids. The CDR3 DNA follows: TGTGCCAGCAGTAGACCGGGACAGGGCTATTACGAGCAGTACTTC. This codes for CASSRPGQGYYEQYF.

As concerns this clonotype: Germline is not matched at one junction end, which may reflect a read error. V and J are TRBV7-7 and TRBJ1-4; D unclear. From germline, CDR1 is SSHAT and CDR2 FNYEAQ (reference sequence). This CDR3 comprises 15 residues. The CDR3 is CASSATGSPNEKLFF. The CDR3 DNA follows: TGTGCTAGCAGCGCCACCGGGAGTCCTAATGAAAAACTGTTTTTT.

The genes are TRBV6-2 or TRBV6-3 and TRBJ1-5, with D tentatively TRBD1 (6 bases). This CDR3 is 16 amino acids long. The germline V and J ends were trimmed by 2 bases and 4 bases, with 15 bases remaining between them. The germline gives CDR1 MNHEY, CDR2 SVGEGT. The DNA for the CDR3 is TGTGCCAGCAGTTACCAGGACAGCAGGATAAATCAGCCCCAGCATTTT. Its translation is CASSYQDSRINQPQHF.

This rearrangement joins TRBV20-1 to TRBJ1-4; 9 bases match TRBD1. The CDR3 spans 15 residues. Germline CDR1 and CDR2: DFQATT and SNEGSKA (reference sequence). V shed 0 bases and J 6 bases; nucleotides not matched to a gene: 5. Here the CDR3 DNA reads TGCAGTGCTAGAGATTTACAGGGGGCGTATGAAAAACTGTTTTTT. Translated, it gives CSARDLQGAYEKLFF.